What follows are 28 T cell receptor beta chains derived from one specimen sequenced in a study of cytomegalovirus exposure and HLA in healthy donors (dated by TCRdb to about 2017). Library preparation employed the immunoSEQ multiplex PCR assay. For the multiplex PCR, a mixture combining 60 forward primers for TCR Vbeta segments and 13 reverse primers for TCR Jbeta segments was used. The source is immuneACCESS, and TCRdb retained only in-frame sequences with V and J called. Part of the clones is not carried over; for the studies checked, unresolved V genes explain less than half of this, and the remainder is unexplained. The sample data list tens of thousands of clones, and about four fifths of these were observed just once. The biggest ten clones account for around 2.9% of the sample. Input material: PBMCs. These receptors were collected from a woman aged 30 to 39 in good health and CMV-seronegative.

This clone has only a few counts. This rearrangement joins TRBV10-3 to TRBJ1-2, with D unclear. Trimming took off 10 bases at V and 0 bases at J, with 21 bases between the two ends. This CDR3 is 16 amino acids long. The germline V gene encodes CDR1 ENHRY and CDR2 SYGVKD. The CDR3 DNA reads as TGTGCCACCATGCAAACGACTACACGGACTAACTATGGCTACACCTTC. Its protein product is CATMQTTTRTNYGYTF.

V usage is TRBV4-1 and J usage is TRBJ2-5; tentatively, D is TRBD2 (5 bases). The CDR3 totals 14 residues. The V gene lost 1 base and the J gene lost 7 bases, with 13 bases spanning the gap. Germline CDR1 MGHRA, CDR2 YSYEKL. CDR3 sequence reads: CASSQVGSGVTQYF. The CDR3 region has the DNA TGCGCCAGCAGCCAAGTTGGCAGCGGAGTGACCCAGTACTTC.

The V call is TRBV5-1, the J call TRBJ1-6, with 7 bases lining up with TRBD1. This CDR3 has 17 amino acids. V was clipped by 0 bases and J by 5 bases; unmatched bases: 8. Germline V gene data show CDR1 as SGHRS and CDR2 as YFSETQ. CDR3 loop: CASSLARTGADNSPLHF. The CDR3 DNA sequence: TGCGCCAGCAGCTTGGCCAGGACAGGCGCCGATAATTCACCCCTCCACTTT.

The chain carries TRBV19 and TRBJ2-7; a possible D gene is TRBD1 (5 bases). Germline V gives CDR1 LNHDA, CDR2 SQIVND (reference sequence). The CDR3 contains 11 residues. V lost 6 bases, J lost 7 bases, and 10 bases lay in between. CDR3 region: CASRQGEEQYF. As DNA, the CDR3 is TGTGCCAGTAGGCAGGGTGAGGAGCAGTACTTC.

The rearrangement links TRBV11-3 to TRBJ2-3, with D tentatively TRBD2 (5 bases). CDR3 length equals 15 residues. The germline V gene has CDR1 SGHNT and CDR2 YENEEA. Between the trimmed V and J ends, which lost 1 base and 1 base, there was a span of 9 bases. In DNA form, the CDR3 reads TGTGCCAGCAGCTTAGGAGGGCCCCGCACAGATACGCAGTATTTT. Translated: CASSLGGPRTDTQYF.

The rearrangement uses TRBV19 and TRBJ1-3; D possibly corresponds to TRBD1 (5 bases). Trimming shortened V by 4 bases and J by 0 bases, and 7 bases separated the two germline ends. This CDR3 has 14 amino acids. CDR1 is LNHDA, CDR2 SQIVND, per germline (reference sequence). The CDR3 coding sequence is TGTGCCAGTAGTAAGGACACCTCTGGAAACACCATATATTTT. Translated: CASSKDTSGNTIYF.

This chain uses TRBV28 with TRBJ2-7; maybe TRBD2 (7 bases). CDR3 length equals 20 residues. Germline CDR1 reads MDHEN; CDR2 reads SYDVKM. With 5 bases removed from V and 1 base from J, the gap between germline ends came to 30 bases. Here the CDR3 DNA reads TGTGCCAGCAGTCCCCTAGGGGGGGCCTCGACTAGAGGGGAGTCCTACGAGCAGTACTTC. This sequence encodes CASSPLGGASTRGESYEQYF. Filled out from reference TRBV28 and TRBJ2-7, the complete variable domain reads DVKVTQSSRYLVKRTGEKVFLECVQDMDHENMFWYRQDPGLGLRLIYFSYDVKMKEKGDIPEGYSVSREKKERFSLILESASTNQTSMYLCASSPLGGASTRGESYEQYFGPGTRLTVT.

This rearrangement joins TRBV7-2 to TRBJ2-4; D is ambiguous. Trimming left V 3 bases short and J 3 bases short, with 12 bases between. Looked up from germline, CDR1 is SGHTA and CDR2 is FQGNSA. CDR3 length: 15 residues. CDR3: CASSFLGQYKNIQYF. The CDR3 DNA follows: TGTGCCAGCAGCTTTCTTGGGCAGTACAAAAACATTCAGTACTTC.

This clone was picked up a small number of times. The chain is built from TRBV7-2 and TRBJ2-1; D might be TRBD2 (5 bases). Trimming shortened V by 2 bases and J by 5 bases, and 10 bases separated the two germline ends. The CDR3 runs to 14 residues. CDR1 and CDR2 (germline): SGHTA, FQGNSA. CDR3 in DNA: TGTGCCAGCAGCTTATGGGTCGGGGACAATGAGCAGTTCTTC. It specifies CASSLWVGDNEQFF.

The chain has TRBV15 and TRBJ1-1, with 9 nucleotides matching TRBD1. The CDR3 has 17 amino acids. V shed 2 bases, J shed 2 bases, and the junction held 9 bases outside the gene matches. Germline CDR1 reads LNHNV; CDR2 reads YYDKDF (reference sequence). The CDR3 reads CATSRRGTGGYNTEAFF. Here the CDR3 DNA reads TGTGCCACCAGCAGACGTGGAACAGGGGGCTATAACACTGAAGCTTTCTTT.

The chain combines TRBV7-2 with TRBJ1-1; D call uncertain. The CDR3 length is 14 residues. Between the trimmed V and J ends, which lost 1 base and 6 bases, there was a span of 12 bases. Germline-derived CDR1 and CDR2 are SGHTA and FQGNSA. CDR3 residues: CASSLGRDISEAFF. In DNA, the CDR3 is TGTGCCAGCAGCTTAGGGCGGGATATCTCTGAAGCTTTCTTT.

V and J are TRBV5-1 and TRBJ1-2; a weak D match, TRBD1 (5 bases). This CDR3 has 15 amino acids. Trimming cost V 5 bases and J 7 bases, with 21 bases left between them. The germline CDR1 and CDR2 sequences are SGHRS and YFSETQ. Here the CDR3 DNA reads TGCGCCAGCAGATCCCGGACACTTGATAGGGGTGGCTACACCTTC. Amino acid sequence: CASRSRTLDRGGYTF.

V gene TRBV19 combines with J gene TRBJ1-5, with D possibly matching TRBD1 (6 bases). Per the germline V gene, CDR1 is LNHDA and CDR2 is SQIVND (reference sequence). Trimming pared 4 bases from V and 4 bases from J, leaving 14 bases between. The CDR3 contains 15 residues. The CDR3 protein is CASSTSITGNQPQHF. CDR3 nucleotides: TGTGCCAGTAGTACATCCATTACAGGGAATCAGCCCCAGCATTTT. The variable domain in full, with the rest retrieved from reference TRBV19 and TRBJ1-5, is DGGITQSPKYLFRKEGQNVTLSCEQNLNHDAMYWYRQDPGQGLRLIYYSQIVNDFQKGDIAEGYSVSREKKESFPLTVTSAQKNPTAFYLCASSTSITGNQPQHFGDGTRLSIL.

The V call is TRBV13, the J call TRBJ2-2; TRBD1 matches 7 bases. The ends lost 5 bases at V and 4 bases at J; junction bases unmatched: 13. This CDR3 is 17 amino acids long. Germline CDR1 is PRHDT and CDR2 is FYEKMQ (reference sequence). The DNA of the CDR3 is TGTGCCAGCAGCCACACCTTAGAGACAGGGTTCACCGGGGAGCTGTTTTTT. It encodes CASSHTLETGFTGELFF.

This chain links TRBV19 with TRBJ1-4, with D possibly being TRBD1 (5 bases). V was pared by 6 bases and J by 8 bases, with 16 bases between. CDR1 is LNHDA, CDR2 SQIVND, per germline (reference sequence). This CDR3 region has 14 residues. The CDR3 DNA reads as TGTGCCAGTAGGCTTGCAGGGAATAAGGAAAAACTGTTTTTT. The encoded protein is CASRLAGNKEKLFF.

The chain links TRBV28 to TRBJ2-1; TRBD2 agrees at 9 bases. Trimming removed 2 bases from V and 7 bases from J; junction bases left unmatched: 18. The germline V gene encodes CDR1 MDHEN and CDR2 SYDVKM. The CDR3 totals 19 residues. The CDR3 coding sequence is TGTGCCAGCAGTTTAAGATCGGAGCGGGGGGCCACCCCGTGGAATGAGCAGTTCTTC. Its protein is CASSLRSERGATPWNEQFF.

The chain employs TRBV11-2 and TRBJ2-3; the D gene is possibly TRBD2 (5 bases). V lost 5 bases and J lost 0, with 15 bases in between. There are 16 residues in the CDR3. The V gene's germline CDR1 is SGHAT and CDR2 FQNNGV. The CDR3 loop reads CASSIARGFSTDTQYF. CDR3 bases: TGTGCCAGCAGCATAGCCCGGGGATTTAGCACAGATACGCAGTATTTT.

CDR3 loop: CASSPGLAGGRYQETQYF. The CDR3 DNA reads TGCGCCAGCAGCCCCGGACTAGCGGGGGGGAGGTACCAAGAGACCCAGTACTTC. The genes are TRBV5-1 and TRBJ2-5; 15 bases line up with TRBD2. V shed 4 bases and J 0 bases; nucleotides not matched to a gene: 7. The CDR3 covers 18 residues. CDR1 is SGHRS and CDR2 is YFSETQ in the germline V gene.

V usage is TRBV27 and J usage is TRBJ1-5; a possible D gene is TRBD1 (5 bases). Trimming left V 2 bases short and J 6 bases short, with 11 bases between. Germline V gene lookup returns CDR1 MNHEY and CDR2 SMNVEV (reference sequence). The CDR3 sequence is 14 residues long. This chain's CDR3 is CASSLSRVTQPQHF. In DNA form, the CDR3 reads TGTGCCAGCAGTTTAAGCAGGGTTACTCAGCCCCAGCATTTT.

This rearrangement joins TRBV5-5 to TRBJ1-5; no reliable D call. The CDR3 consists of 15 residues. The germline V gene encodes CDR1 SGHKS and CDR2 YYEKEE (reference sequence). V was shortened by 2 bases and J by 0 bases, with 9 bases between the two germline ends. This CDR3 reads CASSFDGYSNQPQHF. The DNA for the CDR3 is TGTGCCAGCAGCTTCGACGGGTATAGCAATCAGCCCCAGCATTTT. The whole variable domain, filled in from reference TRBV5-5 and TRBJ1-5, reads DAGVTQSPTHLIKTRGQQVTLRCSPISGHKSVSWYQQVLGQGPQFIFQYYEKEERGRGNFPDRFSARQFPNYSSELNVNALLLGDSALYLCASSFDGYSNQPQHFGDGTRLSIL.

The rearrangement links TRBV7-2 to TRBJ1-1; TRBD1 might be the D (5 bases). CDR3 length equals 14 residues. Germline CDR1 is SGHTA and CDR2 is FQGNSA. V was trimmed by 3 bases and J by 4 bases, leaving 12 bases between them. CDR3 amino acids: CASSFSTGGTEAFF. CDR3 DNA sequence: TGTGCCAGCAGCTTCTCTACCGGGGGCACTGAAGCTTTCTTT.

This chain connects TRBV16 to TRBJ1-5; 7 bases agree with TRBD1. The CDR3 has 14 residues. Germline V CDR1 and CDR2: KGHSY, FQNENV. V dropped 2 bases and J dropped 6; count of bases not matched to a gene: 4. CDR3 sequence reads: CASSQTGASQPQHF. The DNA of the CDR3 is TGTGCCAGCAGCCAAACAGGGGCGTCTCAGCCCCAGCATTTT.

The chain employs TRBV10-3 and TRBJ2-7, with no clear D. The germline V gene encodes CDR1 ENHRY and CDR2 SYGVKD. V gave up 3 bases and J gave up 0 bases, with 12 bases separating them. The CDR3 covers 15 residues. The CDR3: CAISELAEGSYEQYF. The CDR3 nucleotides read TGTGCCATCAGTGAATTGGCGGAAGGCTCCTACGAGCAGTACTTC.

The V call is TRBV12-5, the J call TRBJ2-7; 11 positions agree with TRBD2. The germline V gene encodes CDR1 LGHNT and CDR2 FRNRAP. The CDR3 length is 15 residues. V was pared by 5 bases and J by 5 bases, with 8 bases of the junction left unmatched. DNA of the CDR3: TGTGCTAGTGGTCTACATAGCGGGGGGGCGGACGAGCAGTACTTC. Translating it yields CASGLHSGGADEQYF.

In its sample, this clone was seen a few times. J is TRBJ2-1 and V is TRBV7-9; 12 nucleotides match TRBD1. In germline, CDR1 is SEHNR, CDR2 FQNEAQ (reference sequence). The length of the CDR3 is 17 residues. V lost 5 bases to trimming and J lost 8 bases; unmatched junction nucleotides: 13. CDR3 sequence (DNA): TGTGCCAGCAGCGGGGGGGACAGGGGGCATTTCGCCGATGAGCAGTTCTTC. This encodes CASSGGDRGHFADEQFF.

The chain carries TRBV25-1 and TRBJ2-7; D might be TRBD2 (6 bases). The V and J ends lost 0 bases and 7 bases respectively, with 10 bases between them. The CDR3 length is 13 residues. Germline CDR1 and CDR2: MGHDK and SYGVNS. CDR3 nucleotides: TGTGCCAGCAGTGAATATGGAGGGGATGAGCAGTACTTC. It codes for CASSEYGGDEQYF.

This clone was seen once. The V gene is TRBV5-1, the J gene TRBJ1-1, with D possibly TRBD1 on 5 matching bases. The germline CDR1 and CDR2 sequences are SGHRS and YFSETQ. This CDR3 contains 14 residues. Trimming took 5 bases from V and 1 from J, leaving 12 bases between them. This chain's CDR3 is CASSPGGGNTEAFF. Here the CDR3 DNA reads TGCGCCAGCAGTCCCGGGGGGGGGAACACTGAAGCTTTCTTT.

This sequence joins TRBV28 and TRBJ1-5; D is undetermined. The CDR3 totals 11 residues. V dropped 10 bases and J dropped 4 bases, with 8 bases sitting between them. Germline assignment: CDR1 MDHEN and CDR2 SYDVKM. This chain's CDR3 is CATRSNQPQHF. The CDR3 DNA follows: TGTGCCACTAGGAGTAATCAGCCCCAGCATTTT.